The source of this TCR beta chain is a study of monozygotic twins with inflammatory bowel disease. The CDR3 contains 15 residues. Germline values: CDR1 SGHTA, CDR2 FQGNSA. From its re-call of the 5' RACE reads, TCRdb lists each CDR3 protein once, without DNA. The sample holds some 170,000 distinct CDR3 sequences. The TCR was taken from a human donor with ulcerative colitis or Crohn's disease, or a healthy co-twin of an affected twin (not recorded which). The specimen sequenced was blood. The chain is built from TRBV7-2 and TRBJ2-3; lacking DNA, the TRBD2 call made by TCRdb goes unchecked. CDR3 in amino acids: CASSLVPAGSDTQYF.